The 11 T cell receptor beta chains below were found in one sample sequenced in a study of cytomegalovirus exposure and HLA in healthy donors. Use of 60 Vbeta and 13 Jbeta primers characterized the PCR. Profiling relied on immunoSEQ multiplex PCR, and the TCRdb table lists in-frame clones only, not all of them. Among 75,000 to 95,000 clones listed, less than 85% were seen once. The sequencing input was PBMCs. The receptors stem from a human donor in good health.

A note on this clone: One end of the junction is discordant with germline, which a read error may explain. The rearrangement joins TRBV6-5 to TRBJ1-2; weak D call: TRBD1 (6 bases). CDR3 size: 14 residues. The germline CDR1 and CDR2 sequences are MNHEY and SVGAGI. The CDR3 nucleotides read TGTGCCAGCAGTTACTCCGGGGGCGCGGGGGGCTACCCCTTC. Protein product: CASSYSGGAGGYPF.

In the case of this clone: An end of the junction does not agree with germline; a read error may underlie this. The chain carries TRBV10-3 and TRBJ1-5, with 7 positions matching TRBD1. Germline-derived CDR1 and CDR2 are ENHRY and SYGVKD. The CDR3 length is 15 residues. The CDR3 region has the DNA TGTGCCACCCAACAACAGGGGACGGGCAATCAGCCCCAGAATTTT. Its translation is CATQQQGTGNQPQNF.

In DNA, the CDR3 is TGTGCCAGCAGCTATACAGGGGCCAGCTCCTACGAGCAGTACTTC. This codes for CASSYTGASSYEQYF. The V gene is TRBV6-1, the J gene TRBJ2-7; 7 bases line up with TRBD1. In germline, CDR1 is MNHNS, CDR2 SASEGT. The CDR3 loop spans 15 amino acids. J lost 0 bases, V lost 6 bases, and 8 bases had no gene match.

The rearrangement links TRBV28 to TRBJ2-7; D ambiguous. Germline V gene data show CDR1 as MDHEN and CDR2 as SYDVKM. The CDR3 runs 13 residues. V was clipped by 8 bases and J by 2 bases, with 13 bases between them. The CDR3 spells CASRTDVTYEQYF. CDR3 DNA sequence: TGTGCCAGCCGTACAGATGTAACCTACGAGCAGTACTTC. Full variable domain (remainder filled in from reference TRBV28 and TRBJ2-7): DVKVTQSSRYLVKRTGEKVFLECVQDMDHENMFWYRQDPGLGLRLIYFSYDVKMKEKGDIPEGYSVSREKKERFSLILESASTNQTSMYLCASRTDVTYEQYFGPGTRLTVT.

The V call is TRBV7-9, the J call TRBJ2-7, with D unresolved. CDR3 length: 13 amino acids. Trimming left V 5 bases short and J 2 bases short, with 10 bases between. Per the germline V gene, CDR1 is SEHNR and CDR2 is FQNEAQ (reference sequence). DNA of the CDR3: TGTGCCAGCAGCCCCGGCGGTACCTACGAGCAGTACTTC. Amino acids: CASSPGGTYEQYF.

This clone is a singleton in its sample. No DNA is shown, since the ends of the CDR3 on it are uncertain; the CDR3 is the one TCRdb lists. V is TRBV5-1 and J is TRBJ2-7; the table gives TRBD2 as D, unverified against the DNA. Germline assignment: CDR1 SGHRS and CDR2 YFSETQ. The CDR3 comprises 23 residues, both ends counted. The CDR3 here is CASSKEGILRAVLRAGRAHEQYF.

The V and J genes are TRBV7-9 and TRBJ1-1, with D perhaps TRBD1 (6 bases). The germline V gene encodes CDR1 SEHNR and CDR2 FQNEAQ (reference sequence). The CDR3 totals 14 residues. Trimming shortened V by 5 bases and J by 3 bases, and 13 bases separated the two germline ends. The CDR3 region is CASSRGGAHTEAFF. The CDR3 bases are TGTGCCAGCAGCCGCGGGGGGGCTCACACTGAAGCTTTCTTT.

The CDR3 loop is CASSYRLAPDTQYF. DNA for the CDR3: TGTGCCAGCAGTTACCGGCTAGCTCCAGATACGCAGTATTTT. V is TRBV6-6 and J is TRBJ2-3; D is perhaps TRBD2 (5 bases). Germline CDR1 and CDR2: MNHNY and SVGAGI (reference sequence). Trimming shortened V by 2 bases and J by 4 bases, and 10 bases separated the two germline ends. This CDR3 spans 14 amino acids.

This sequence joins TRBV7-6 and TRBJ2-5; D gene ambiguous. The V end was cut by 0 bases, the J end by 2 bases, with 7 bases between. The germline V gene encodes CDR1 SGHVS and CDR2 FNYEAQ. The CDR3 loop spans 14 amino acids. CDR3: CASSLAELQETQYF. The CDR3 DNA is TGTGCCAGCAGCTTAGCGGAGCTGCAAGAGACCCAGTACTTC.

This chain's CDR3 is CASSDRGRVYGYTF. The CDR3 bases are TGTGCCAGCAGTGACAGGGGGCGCGTCTATGGCTACACCTTC. V usage is TRBV5-6 and J usage is TRBJ1-2; TRBD1 agrees at 10 bases. This CDR3 is built from 14 residues. CDR1 is SGHDT, CDR2 YYEEEE, per germline. J was trimmed by 4 bases and V by 5 bases; bases with no gene match: 5. The whole variable domain, remainder taken from reference TRBV5-6 and TRBJ1-2, is DAGVTQSPTHLIKTRGQQVTLRCSPKSGHDTVSWYQQALGQGPQFIFQYYEEEERQRGNFPDRFSGHQFPNYSSELNVNALLLGDSALYLCASSDRGRVYGYTFGSGTRLTVV.

The chain carries TRBV5-4 and TRBJ2-3; 12 positions agree with TRBD2. Germline-derived CDR1 and CDR2 are SGHNT and YYREEE (reference sequence). The CDR3 loop spans 16 amino acids. The trim removed 0 bases at V and 2 bases at J, leaving 1 base unmatched. The CDR3 DNA follows: TGTGCCAGCAGCTTGGGACTAGCGGGGGTCACAGATACGCAGTATTTT. This translates into CASSLGLAGVTDTQYF.